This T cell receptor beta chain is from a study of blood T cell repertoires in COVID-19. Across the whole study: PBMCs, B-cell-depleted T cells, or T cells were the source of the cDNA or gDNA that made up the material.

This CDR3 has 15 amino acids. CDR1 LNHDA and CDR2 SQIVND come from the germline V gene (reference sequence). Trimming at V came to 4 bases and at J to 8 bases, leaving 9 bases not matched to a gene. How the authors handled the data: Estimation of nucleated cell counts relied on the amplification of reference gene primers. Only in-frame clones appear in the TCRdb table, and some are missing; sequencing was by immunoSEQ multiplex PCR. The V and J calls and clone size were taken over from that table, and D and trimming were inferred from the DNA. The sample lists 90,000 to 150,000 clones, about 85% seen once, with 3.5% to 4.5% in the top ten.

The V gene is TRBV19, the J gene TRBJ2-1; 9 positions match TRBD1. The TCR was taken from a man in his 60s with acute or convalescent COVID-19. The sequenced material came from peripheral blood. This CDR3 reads CASSNPGQGRDEQFF. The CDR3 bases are TGTGCCAGTAGTAACCCGGGACAGGGACGAGATGAGCAGTTCTTC.